The 32 T cell receptor beta chains below come from one sample, sequenced in a study of control samples from healthy donors and cancer patients (dated by TCRdb to the early 2020s). Library generation was performed with the immunoSEQ multiplex PCR assay. Not all clones reach the TCRdb copy of this immuneACCESS table, which keeps in-frame sequences only. Checked studies attribute under half of the gap to unresolved V genes and leave the rest unexplained. The sample table records around 160,000 clones; over 85% of these occur just once. Of the sample, 5.8% falls within the top ten clones. Sequencing input: blood. The receptors derive from a man in his late teens or twenties in good health.

The V call is TRBV7-9, the J call TRBJ1-1; TRBD1 matches 8 bases. V gave up 1 base and J gave up 9 bases; unmatched junction bases: 10. The CDR3 length is 15 residues. Germline V gene lookup returns CDR1 SEHNR and CDR2 FQNEAQ (reference sequence). CDR3 sequence reads: CASSLVSGGYFQAFF. In nucleotides, the CDR3 is TGTGCCAGCAGCTTAGTTTCAGGGGGCTATTTCCAAGCTTTCTTT.

This chain connects TRBV2 to TRBJ2-1, with no clear D. Germline V lookup: CDR1 SNHLY, CDR2 FYNNEI. This CDR3 is 15 amino acids long. V shed 2 bases and J shed 1 base, with 9 bases lying between them. The CDR3 protein is CASSEWADSYNEQFF. The DNA for the CDR3 is TGTGCCAGCAGTGAATGGGCGGATTCCTACAATGAGCAGTTCTTC.

The chain joins TRBV9 to TRBJ1-4; tentative D call: TRBD1 (5 bases). This CDR3 spans 14 amino acids. Germline V gene lookup returns CDR1 SGDLS and CDR2 YYNGEE. Trimming took 0 bases from V and 7 from J, leaving 10 bases between them. The CDR3 coding sequence is TGTGCCAGCAGCGTAGCAGGGTTGGGTGAAAAACTGTTTTTT. Encoded protein: CASSVAGLGEKLFF.

V and J are TRBV28 and TRBJ1-6; D is undetermined. Germline values: CDR1 MDHEN, CDR2 SYDVKM. The V end lost 10 bases, the J end lost 0 bases, and 10 bases lay between the germline ends. This CDR3 has 14 residues. Written as DNA, the CDR3 is TGTGCCACCGGGAGGAGCTCCTATAATTCACCCCTCCACTTT. It is translated as CATGRSSYNSPLHF.

This CDR3 reads CASSYSWGGKAFF. The CDR3 bases are TGTGCCAGCAGTTACTCCTGGGGAGGGAAAGCTTTCTTT. V and J are TRBV6-5 and TRBJ1-1; D call uncertain. Germline CDR1 MNHEY, CDR2 SVGAGI. The CDR3 contains 13 residues. V gave up 0 bases and J gave up 9 bases, with 11 bases separating them.

The chain combines TRBV7-8 with TRBJ1-5; 7 nucleotides align to TRBD1. Germline values: CDR1 SGHVS, CDR2 FQNEAQ. V shed 2 bases and J 0 bases; nucleotides not matched to a gene: 7. CDR3 length: 17 residues. The CDR3 protein is CASSLRGTVNSNQPQHF. CDR3 coding DNA: TGTGCCAGCAGCTTACGCGGGACAGTAAATAGCAATCAGCCCCAGCATTTT.

This clone was detected only a few times. Other DNA sequences of this sample code for an identical CDR3. The rearrangement uses TRBV4-2 and TRBJ2-1, with D possibly being TRBD1 or TRBD2 (5 bases each). Trimming left V 0 bases short and J 0 bases short, with 9 bases between. The CDR3 runs 16 residues. In germline, CDR1 is LGHNA, CDR2 YNFKEQ. CDR3 sequence (DNA): TGTGCCAGCAGCCAAGATTGGGACCGCTCCTACAATGAGCAGTTCTTC. This sequence encodes CASSQDWDRSYNEQFF.

V is TRBV2 and J is TRBJ1-2; 8 nucleotides align to TRBD1. Germline-derived CDR1 and CDR2 are SNHLY and FYNNEI. The CDR3 is 17 residues long. V dropped 6 bases and J dropped 0; count of bases not matched to a gene: 12. The CDR3, as DNA: TGTGCCAGCAGCGTCCCGGGACAGGTTTCGACTAACTATGGCTACACCTTC. It specifies CASSVPGQVSTNYGYTF.

The chain employs TRBV6-6 and TRBJ1-6; 8 bases line up with TRBD1. Germline V lookup: CDR1 MNHNY, CDR2 SVGAGI (reference sequence). Trimming at V came to 2 bases and at J to 7 bases, leaving 4 bases not matched to a gene. The CDR3 loop spans 15 amino acids. The CDR3 here is CASSYAGQENSPLHF. The CDR3 DNA is TGTGCCAGCAGTTACGCGGGACAGGAGAATTCACCCCTCCACTTT.

J is TRBJ1-1 and V is TRBV19, with D tentatively TRBD1 (5 bases). CDR1 and CDR2 (germline): LNHDA, SQIVND (reference sequence). This CDR3 spans 13 amino acids. V was trimmed by 2 bases and J by 4 bases, leaving 8 bases between them. The CDR3 nucleotides are TGTGCCAGTAGTATACAAGGGACCACTGAAGCTTTCTTT. It yields the protein CASSIQGTTEAFF.

The chain joins TRBV9 to TRBJ2-7; a possible D gene is TRBD1 (6 bases). Germline V gives CDR1 SGDLS, CDR2 YYNGEE. Trimming pared 3 bases from V and 5 bases from J, leaving 15 bases between. CDR3 length: 14 residues. CDR3 protein: CASSAGTKPNEQYF. DNA for the CDR3: TGTGCCAGCAGCGCCGGGACAAAGCCGAACGAGCAGTACTTC.

This rearrangement joins TRBV11-3 to TRBJ2-1, with D unclear. Deletions cut 2 bases from V and 9 bases from J, with 8 bases between. The CDR3 is 12 amino acids. Germline V gene data show CDR1 as SGHNT and CDR2 as YENEEA. CDR3 in amino acids: CASSLTAGEQFF. CDR3 sequence (DNA): TGTGCCAGCAGCTTAACGGCAGGTGAGCAGTTCTTC.

CDR3 sequence: CASSAGSGASDTQYF. CDR3 in DNA: TGTGCCAGCAGCGCCGGAAGCGGGGCTTCAGATACGCAGTATTTT. The chain carries TRBV28 and TRBJ2-3; 7 bases line up with TRBD2. Germline trimming cut 6 bases from V and 4 bases from J; bases unmatched to any gene: 10. Looked up from germline, CDR1 is MDHEN and CDR2 is SYDVKM. CDR3 length: 15 residues.

In its sample, this clone was seen once. V gene TRBV10-3 combines with J gene TRBJ2-7; D is unresolved. The V end was cut by 10 bases, the J end by 0 bases, with 16 bases between. The germline V gene has CDR1 ENHRY and CDR2 SYGVKD. The CDR3 sequence is 14 residues long. The CDR3 loop reads CATARLTDSYEQYF. For the CDR3, the DNA is TGTGCCACCGCCAGGCTGACCGACTCCTACGAGCAGTACTTC.

The chain employs TRBV9 and TRBJ1-1; D is uncertain. This CDR3 spans 14 amino acids. Looked up from germline, CDR1 is SGDLS and CDR2 is YYNGEE. The V and J ends lost 0 bases and 0 bases respectively, with 6 bases between them. CDR3 residues: CASSVVQLNTEAFF. CDR3 coding DNA: TGTGCCAGCAGCGTAGTACAATTGAACACTGAAGCTTTCTTT.

This chain joins TRBV6-5 and TRBJ1-1; D is ambiguous. Germline-derived CDR1 and CDR2 are MNHEY and SVGAGI. Trimming stripped 2 bases from V and 7 bases from J, with 11 bases between. The CDR3 totals 13 residues. The chain's CDR3 is CASSYAQTYEAFF. CDR3 DNA sequence: TGTGCCAGCAGTTACGCACAGACCTATGAAGCTTTCTTT.

The CDR3 coding sequence is TGCGCCAGCAGTCAATCGGTGAACGCCGGACAGGGACTTTTTCGGGCTTTCTTT. This sequence encodes CASSQSVNAGQGLFRAFF. The V and J genes are TRBV23-1 and TRBJ1-1; 8 nucleotides agree with TRBD1. TRBV23-1 is an ORF; its function is uncertain. Losses at the gene ends were 0 bases for V and 11 bases for J; bases not matched to a gene: 20. This CDR3 contains 18 residues.

The rearrangement links TRBV2 to TRBJ1-5; 11 bases are shared with TRBD1. The CDR3 is 15 amino acids. After removal of 3 bases from V and 7 bases from J, the junction contained 5 bases not matched to a gene. The germline gives CDR1 SNHLY, CDR2 FYNNEI. The CDR3 nucleotides are TGTGCCAGCAGTGATAGGACAGGGGGCCAGCAGCCCCAGCATTTT. It specifies CASSDRTGGQQPQHF.

The CDR3 protein is CASSQGGGLVSNEQFF. The CDR3 DNA follows: TGTGCCAGCAGCCAAGGTGGGGGACTAGTGTCCAATGAGCAGTTCTTC. The rearrangement joins TRBV3-1 (or the pseudogene TRBV3-2) to TRBJ2-1; TRBD2 aligns across 8 bases. Germline loops: CDR1 LGHDT, CDR2 YNNKEL (reference sequence). Trimming removed 1 base from V and 6 bases from J; junction bases left unmatched: 8. This CDR3 has 16 residues.

V and J are TRBV27 and TRBJ2-1; D is perhaps TRBD1 (6 bases). V lost 5 bases and J lost 10, with 12 bases in between. The CDR3 contains 12 residues. Germline CDR1 reads MNHEY; CDR2 reads SMNVEV (reference sequence). The DNA of the CDR3 is TGTGCCAGCAGTGTACACAGGGACGAGCAGTTCTTC. It translates to CASSVHRDEQFF.

This sequence joins TRBV7-9 and TRBJ1-1; no reliable D call. Germline CDR1 and CDR2: SEHNR and FQNEAQ (reference sequence). This CDR3 has 14 residues. V lost 2 bases to trimming and J lost 1 base, with 8 bases between them. This CDR3 is CASSLPGRNTEAFF. The CDR3 region has the DNA TGTGCCAGCAGCTTACCCGGACGGAACACTGAAGCTTTCTTT.

The chain joins TRBV28 to TRBJ2-2; TRBD2 aligns across 12 bases. Germline V gene data show CDR1 as MDHEN and CDR2 as SYDVKM. The length of the CDR3 is 15 residues. Trimming at V came to 10 bases and at J to 1 base, leaving 4 bases not matched to a gene. The CDR3 DNA follows: TGTGCCACCCGGACTAGCGGGATGAACACCGGGGAGCTGTTTTTT. It encodes CATRTSGMNTGELFF.

The V and J genes are TRBV2 and TRBJ1-6, with 9 bases fitting TRBD1. Germline assignment: CDR1 SNHLY and CDR2 FYNNEI. V lost 7 bases and J lost 5; bases outside the gene matches: 6. CDR3 length equals 15 residues. The CDR3 protein is CASKETGGDNSPLHF. In DNA, the CDR3 is TGTGCCAGCAAGGAGACAGGGGGAGATAATTCACCCCTCCACTTT.

The chain links TRBV2 to TRBJ1-1; D remains ambiguous. Germline V gives CDR1 SNHLY, CDR2 FYNNEI. V dropped 6 bases and J dropped 3 bases, with 11 bases sitting between them. The CDR3 covers 13 residues. CDR3 protein: CASSQMRDTEAFF. The CDR3 DNA sequence: TGTGCCAGCAGCCAAATGAGAGACACTGAAGCTTTCTTT.

This chain joins TRBV28 and TRBJ1-4; unclear D gene. Trimming stripped 6 bases from V and 8 bases from J, with 13 bases between. Germline V gene sequence: CDR1 MDHEN, CDR2 SYDVKM. The CDR3 length is 13 residues. For the CDR3, the DNA is TGTGCCAGCAGAGGGCCGCGCGTGGAAAAACTGTTTTTT. Amino acids: CASRGPRVEKLFF.

The chain employs TRBV7-9 and TRBJ1-4; 9 nucleotides line up with TRBD1. There are 15 residues in the CDR3. Germline V gives CDR1 SEHNR, CDR2 FQNEAQ (reference sequence). The V and J ends lost 5 bases and 8 bases, in that order; junction bases with no gene match: 9. CDR3: CASSTTGQGGEKLFF. CDR3 nucleotides: TGTGCCAGCAGCACGACGGGACAGGGAGGAGAAAAACTGTTTTTT.

V usage is TRBV30 and J usage is TRBJ1-2, with 7 bases identical to TRBD1. With V trimmed by 0 bases and J by 3 bases, 4 bases remained unmatched. Germline loops: CDR1 GTSNPN, CDR2 SVGIG (reference sequence). The CDR3 has 14 residues. The CDR3 region is CAWSVRTGDYGYTF. Here the CDR3 DNA reads TGTGCCTGGAGTGTACGGACAGGCGACTATGGCTACACCTTC.

The chain is built from TRBV11-1 and TRBJ2-1; D unresolved. V was pared by 1 base and J by 12 bases, with 16 bases between. The CDR3 has 14 residues. The germline V gene has CDR1 SGHAT and CDR2 FQDESV (reference sequence). CDR3 region: CASSLESYTMTQFF. In DNA, the CDR3 is TGTGCCAGCAGCTTAGAGTCATATACAATGACGCAGTTCTTC.

This clone was found once. V usage is TRBV14 and J usage is TRBJ2-7, with D possibly being TRBD2 (6 bases). The V and J ends lost 4 bases and 8 bases respectively, with 18 bases between them. Germline assignment: CDR1 SGHDN and CDR2 FVKESK. The CDR3 length is 14 residues. The CDR3 region is CASSRREYLGQQYF. The CDR3 nucleotides read TGTGCCAGCAGCCGACGGGAGTACCTGGGCCAGCAGTACTTC.

The chain has TRBV19 and TRBJ1-6; D gene unclear. Deletions cut 3 bases from V and 5 bases from J, with 8 bases between. Looked up from germline, CDR1 is LNHDA and CDR2 is SQIVND (reference sequence). The CDR3 is 14 amino acids. The CDR3 is CASSMRQNNSPLHF. Here the CDR3 DNA reads TGTGCCAGTAGTATGCGGCAAAATAATTCACCCCTCCACTTT.

V and J are TRBV5-1 and TRBJ2-3; 8 positions agree with TRBD2. With V trimmed by 7 bases and J by 1 base, 5 bases remained unmatched. Germline V gene lookup returns CDR1 SGHRS and CDR2 YFSETQ. The CDR3 consists of 14 residues. The chain's CDR3 is CASDSGRGTDTQYF. The CDR3, as DNA: TGCGCCAGCGATTCCGGGAGGGGCACAGATACGCAGTATTTT.

V gene TRBV7-9 combines with J gene TRBJ1-2; 8 positions agree with TRBD1. Losses at the gene ends were 5 bases for V and 8 bases for J; bases not matched to a gene: 19. The CDR3 has 17 amino acids. CDR1 is SEHNR, CDR2 FQNEAQ, per germline (reference sequence). The CDR3 coding sequence is TGTGCCAGCAGCCCTGCTAACAGGGGGGACCCATCGACCGGCTACACCTTC. This translates into CASSPANRGDPSTGYTF.